The clone carrying this T cell receptor beta chain came up once. Its antigen is still unknown. Other nucleotide sequences in the sample specify the same CDR3. The CDR3 covers 16 residues. Germline CDR1 is ENHRY and CDR2 is SYGVKD. With V trimmed by 6 bases and J by 1 base, 3 bases remained unmatched. The data were taken from a study of shared clonotypes between healthy human individuals. General observations from the study: The study's rarefaction showed incomplete sorted-subset sequencing despite large depth. Among donors, sharing of clonotypes was expected to be affected by sequencing depth.

Sequencing used immunoSEQ multiplex PCR; TCRdb keeps in-frame clones, though not all of them. The data contain roughly 500,000 clones, roughly 95% of them seen just once; the ten biggest clones take up about 0.067%. This TCR came from a woman in her 30s in good health. The sequenced sample consisted of naive CD4+ T cells sorted from blood. Indicated subset: CD45RA+ positively selected. The chain recombines TRBV10-3 with TRBJ2-7; 16 bases are shared with TRBD2. CDR3 region: CAISEGLAGGSYEQYF. CDR3 bases: TGTGCCATCAGCGAGGGACTAGCGGGAGGGTCCTACGAGCAGTACTTC.